This T cell receptor (beta chain) was identified during a study of blood T cell repertoires in COVID-19. About the research overall: The origin of the acute and convalescent COVID-19 samples was the United States, Italy and Spain. PBMCs, B-cell-depleted T cells, or T cells were the source of the cDNA or gDNA that made up the material.

Assignment of participants to cohorts was predicated upon participant-reported clinical history. In the study's own analysis: Amplification with reference gene primers provided the estimates of nucleated cell counts. Using immunoSEQ multiplex PCR, the repertoire was profiled, and TCRdb retains in-frame clones only, with some absent. D and trimming were read from the DNA, whereas the V and J calls and clone size are those reported in that table. This table holds 110,000 to 150,000 clones, more than 75% found once. Sequencing used PBMCs or T cells enriched from blood (not recorded which). This sequence originates from a woman aged 50 to 60 who had recovered from COVID-19.

CDR3 bases: TGCGCCAGCAGCCAAGATCAGAGGTCGAGCTCCTACAATGAGCAGTTCTTC. Translated: CASSQDQRSSSYNEQFF. The V and J genes are TRBV4-1 and TRBJ2-1; no firm D call. This CDR3 is 17 amino acids long. Trimming removed 0 bases at V and 0 bases at J, with 12 bases between. Per the germline V gene, CDR1 is MGHRA and CDR2 is YSYEKL.